The source of this TCR beta chain is a study of cytomegalovirus exposure and HLA in healthy donors. In the PCR, 60 Vbeta and 13 Jbeta primers were used. Data came from immunoSEQ multiplex PCR; TCRdb stores just in-frame clones and leaves some out. The sample consists of 150,000 to 250,000 clones, 85% of them appearing once. Concerning this clone: The antigen remains undetermined.

Whole-study results and caveats: In a later analysis, compared with equally common non-associated chains, HLA-associated beta chains were more expanded. Three of the chains that were CMV-associated were confirmed in vitro to be specific for CMV antigens. Earlier analysis found most TCR beta V segments productive about 90% or about 30% of the time.

Material: PBMCs. This sequence originates from a woman aged 50 to 60 in good health and CMV-seronegative.

CDR3 sequence: CASSDRNGGGWTDTQYF. The CDR3, as DNA: TGTGCCAGCAGCGATAGGAACGGAGGGGGCTGGACAGATACGCAGTATTTT. The rearrangement uses TRBV5-8 and TRBJ2-3, with D perhaps matching TRBD1 (7 bases). Germline-derived CDR1 and CDR2 are SGHTS and YDEGEE. Trimming removed 4 bases from V and 3 bases from J, with 21 bases in between. The CDR3 has 17 residues.